This T cell receptor beta chain came from a study of blood T cell repertoires in COVID-19. Looking at the study overall: COVID-19 samples, acute and convalescent, were from the United States, Italy and Spain. PBMCs, B-cell-depleted T cells, or T cells were the source of the cDNA or gDNA that made up the material.

Authors' processing steps: Scientists estimated how many nucleated cells there were by amplifying reference gene primers. Clones were sequenced by immunoSEQ multiplex PCR, and TCRdb holds only the in-frame ones, with some missing. V and J calls and clone size come straight from that table; D and trimming were deduced from the DNA. The table has roughly 250,000 clones, more than 60% seen once; the top ten hold 3% to 4%. The clonotype was recovered from a woman in her forties with active or convalescent COVID-19. The sample comprised peripheral blood.

In nucleotides, the CDR3 is TGCGCCAGCAGCCAGGAGTCCGGGATCCTTACCTACGAGCAGTACTTC. Its translation: CASSQESGILTYEQYF. V is TRBV4-1 and J is TRBJ2-7, with a tentative D call TRBD2 (5 bases). The CDR3 has 16 amino acids. The germline CDR1 and CDR2 sequences are MGHRA and YSYEKL. The V end lost 3 bases, the J end lost 2 bases, and 17 bases lay between the germline ends.